A single sample is the source of the 8 T cell receptor beta chains below, sequenced in a study of blood T cell repertoires in COVID-19. Produced via immunoSEQ multiplex PCR; TCRdb's table is partial and in-frame only. The data contain 130,000 to 150,000 clones, roughly 81% of them singletons. Sequencing was done on a sample of peripheral blood. These receptors were collected from a human donor with acute or convalescent COVID-19. The donor label of this sample is uncertain.

The rearrangement joins TRBV11-2 to TRBJ2-1; TRBD1 matches 10 bases. Germline assignment: CDR1 SGHAT and CDR2 FQNNGV. The trim removed 5 bases at V and 7 bases at J, leaving 8 bases unmatched. The CDR3 sequence is 15 residues long. Here the CDR3 reads CASSRLGQGYNEQFF. The CDR3 nucleotides are TGTGCCAGCAGCCGCCTGGGACAGGGGTATAATGAGCAGTTCTTC.

The rearrangement links TRBV7-9 to TRBJ2-5, with a weak D call TRBD2 (5 bases). The CDR3 totals 15 residues. Germline V lookup: CDR1 SEHNR, CDR2 FQNEAQ (reference sequence). Trimming shortened V by 7 bases and J by 5 bases, and 20 bases separated the two germline ends. This CDR3 is CASTYAAGIAETQYF. The CDR3 bases are TGTGCCAGCACCTACGCTGCCGGGATCGCTGAGACCCAGTACTTC.

The rearrangement uses TRBV5-6 and TRBJ1-6; D remains unclear. CDR1 and CDR2 (germline): SGHDT, YYEEEE. V was clipped by 4 bases and J by 0 bases, with 14 bases between them. The CDR3 sequence is 17 residues long. The CDR3 here is CASSLWHGSSYNSPLHF. CDR3 in DNA: TGTGCCAGCAGCCTGTGGCACGGGAGCTCCTATAATTCACCCCTCCACTTT.

V usage is TRBV12-3 or TRBV12-4 and J usage is TRBJ1-5; no clear D gene. The CDR3 loop spans 13 amino acids. The V end lost 7 bases, the J end lost 4 bases, and 11 bases lay between the germline ends. CDR3 loop: CASTTDLNQPQHF. In DNA, the CDR3 is TGTGCCAGCACCACGGACTTGAATCAGCCCCAGCATTTT.

The chain links TRBV11-2 to TRBJ1-1; 7 bases agree with TRBD1. Looked up from germline, CDR1 is SGHAT and CDR2 is FQNNGV. This CDR3 comprises 13 residues. Losses at the gene ends were 5 bases for V and 6 bases for J; bases not matched to a gene: 6. In DNA, the CDR3 is TGTGCCAGCAGCCAGAGCCAGGGGGCTGAAGCTTTCTTT. Translation gives CASSQSQGAEAFF.

This clone showed up just once. The chain has TRBV4-1 and TRBJ2-2; D is possibly TRBD1 (6 bases). This CDR3 is built from 16 residues. The V end was cut by 6 bases, the J end by 2 bases, with 16 bases between. Germline CDR1 is MGHRA and CDR2 is YSYEKL. The CDR3 coding sequence is TGCGCCAGCAGACCTACTGACAGGACTAACACCGGGGAGCTGTTTTTT. This translates into CASRPTDRTNTGELFF.

This clone was recorded once. J is TRBJ2-1 and V is TRBV3-1 (or the pseudogene TRBV3-2), with a tentative D call TRBD1 (7 bases). V dropped 0 bases and J dropped 9 bases, with 15 bases sitting between them. CDR1 LGHDT and CDR2 YNNKEL come from the germline V gene (reference sequence). CDR3 length equals 15 residues. The DNA of the CDR3 is TGTGCCAGCAGCCAAGAGAGCAGGGGGGACAGTGAGCAGTTCTTC. Translating gives CASSQESRGDSEQFF.

V gene TRBV6-5 combines with J gene TRBJ1-1; the D is unclear. Trimming left V 0 bases short and J 2 bases short, with 10 bases between. The length of the CDR3 is 15 residues. CDR1 is MNHEY, CDR2 SVGAGI, per germline. CDR3 protein: CASSYSPGFNTEAFF. In DNA form, the CDR3 reads TGTGCCAGCAGTTACTCGCCGGGATTCAACACTGAAGCTTTCTTT.